The clone carrying this T cell receptor beta chain came up a few times. Its cognate antigen is unknown. The length of the CDR3 is 15 residues. The V gene end was trimmed by 6 bases and the J gene end by 3 bases; junction bases not matched to a gene: 11. Looked up from germline, CDR1 is SGHDN and CDR2 is FVKESK. Peripheral blood samples of roughly 9.8 milliliters were drawn from each donor. These data belong to a study of blood T cells in healthy people across ages. General study points: Long-lived donors exceeded aged donors in naive CD4+ cells and diversity. It was found that TCR beta diversity correlated strongly with the percentage of naive T cells. Estimates based on one million T cells were treated as lower bounds.

Primed by a sample-barcoded 5' primer and a J-beta primer mix, a second PCR proceeded for 7 to 11 cycles. TCRdb redid the calling of the 5' RACE reads with MiXCR, one entry per CDR3 protein. The sample contains 1.5 million to 1.9 million distinct CDR3 sequences, under 55% of which appear only once. The source material was blood. The receptor's source is a woman aged 18 to 35 in good health. V and J are TRBV14 and TRBJ2-7, with 7 bases that match TRBD1. The CDR3 DNA is TGTGCCAGCAGAAAAGCCGGGACAGACCGCTACGAGCAGTACTTC. This codes for CASRKAGTDRYEQYF.